These T cell receptor beta chains were read from a single sample in a study of T cell changes during pregnancy in multiple sclerosis. TCRdb's table, derived via immunoSEQ multiplex PCR, lists solely in-frame clones and lacks some. Of about 44,000 clones in the sample, about nine tenths were seen once. This sample comprised CD4+ T cells from peripheral blood mononuclear cells, obtained after pregnancy. These receptors were taken from a female donor with multiple sclerosis, enrolled in a pregnancy study. Both conserved end residues are part of each CDR3. Each record gives: V gene, J gene, CDR3 protein.

V gene: TRBV6-6
J gene: NA
CDR3 protein: CASRTGAGGPYEQYF

V gene: TRBV18
J gene: TRBJ2-1
CDR3 protein: CASSPNTPLAVGNEQFF

V gene: TRBV19
J gene: TRBJ1-2
CDR3 protein: CASSIRTAINYGYTF

V gene: TRBV4-2
J gene: TRBJ2-1
CDR3 protein: CASSQDRSGGPYNEQFF

V gene: TRBV9
J gene: TRBJ2-5
CDR3 protein: CASSVRAGAGETQYF

V gene: TRBV2
J gene: TRBJ2-1
CDR3 protein: CASRRLAGDEQFF

V gene: TRBV28
J gene: TRBJ1-2
CDR3 protein: CASSLGQGYGYTF

V gene: TRBV11-2
J gene: TRBJ2-7
CDR3 protein: CASSPRLGAAYEQYF

V gene: TRBV14
J gene: TRBJ2-2
CDR3 protein: CASSQDWSRTGELFF

V gene: TRBV5-6
J gene: TRBJ2-1
CDR3 protein: CASSYGGSNEQFF

V gene: TRBV30
J gene: TRBJ2-4
CDR3 protein: CAWSVNAGDIQYF

V gene: TRBV5-1
J gene: TRBJ2-7
CDR3 protein: CASSLTGTAYEQYF

V gene: TRBV19
J gene: TRBJ2-1
CDR3 protein: CASSIQRNDEQFF

V gene: TRBV5-5
J gene: TRBJ1-5
CDR3 protein: CASSLVPGRGSNQPQHF

V gene: TRBV5-1
J gene: TRBJ2-2
CDR3 protein: CASSLSSGNTGELFF

V gene: TRBV4-2
J gene: TRBJ2-1
CDR3 protein: CASSQEWEEWDEQFF

V gene: TRBV21-1
J gene: TRBJ2-3
CDR3 protein: CASSKRPSGMRDTQYF

V gene: TRBV5-1
J gene: TRBJ2-2
CDR3 protein: CASSLRGDEEELFF

V gene: TRBV5-6
J gene: TRBJ2-7
CDR3 protein: CASSLPEVSYEQYF

V gene: TRBV5-1
J gene: TRBJ1-2
CDR3 protein: CASSSGDSLGYTF

V gene: TRBV6-4
J gene: TRBJ2-6
CDR3 protein: CASSKDSSGANVLTF

V gene: TRBV6-1
J gene: TRBJ1-2
CDR3 protein: CASRKQGNYGYTF

V gene: TRBV7-2
J gene: TRBJ2-3
CDR3 protein: CASSLPGLAGTTAQYF

V gene: TRBV7-2
J gene: TRBJ2-7
CDR3 protein: CASSMTGLGQYF

V gene: TRBV7-2
J gene: TRBJ2-7
CDR3 protein: CASSPGQGPYEQYF

V gene: TRBV5-1
J gene: TRBJ1-4
CDR3 protein: CASSPRNVGSEKLFF

V gene: TRBV6-5
J gene: TRBJ2-3
CDR3 protein: CASSLPADTQYF

V gene: TRBV9
J gene: TRBJ2-3
CDR3 protein: CASSVTASGYGGDTQYF

V gene: TRBV15
J gene: TRBJ2-5
CDR3 protein: CATSPGQQETQYF

V gene: TRBV7-2
J gene: TRBJ2-1
CDR3 protein: CASSPRRVNEQFF